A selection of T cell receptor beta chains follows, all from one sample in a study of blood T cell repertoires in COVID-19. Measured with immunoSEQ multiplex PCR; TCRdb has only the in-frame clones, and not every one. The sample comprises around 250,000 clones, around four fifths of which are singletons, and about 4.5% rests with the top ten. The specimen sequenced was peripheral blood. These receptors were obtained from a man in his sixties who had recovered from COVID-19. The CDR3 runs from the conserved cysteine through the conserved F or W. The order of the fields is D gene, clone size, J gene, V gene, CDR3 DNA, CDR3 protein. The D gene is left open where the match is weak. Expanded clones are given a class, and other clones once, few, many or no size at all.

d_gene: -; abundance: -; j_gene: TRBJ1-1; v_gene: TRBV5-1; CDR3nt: TGCGCCAGCAGCTTGACAGGGATCGGTCACACTGAAGCTTTCTTT; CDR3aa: CASSLTGIGHTEAFF
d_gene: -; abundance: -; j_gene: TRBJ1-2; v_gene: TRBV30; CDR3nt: TGTGCCTGGAGTGCCTGGACAGCCCGTAACTATGGCTACACCTTC; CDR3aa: CAWSAWTARNYGYTF
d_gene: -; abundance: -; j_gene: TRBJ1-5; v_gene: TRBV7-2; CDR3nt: TGTGCCAGCAGCTTGGAGCGGGGGTCCAATCAGCCCCAGCATTTT; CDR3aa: CASSLERGSNQPQHF
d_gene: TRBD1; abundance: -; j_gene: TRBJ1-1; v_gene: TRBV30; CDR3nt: TGTGCCTGGGGACAGGGCGGTAACACTGAAGCTTTCTTT; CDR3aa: CAWGQGGNTEAFF
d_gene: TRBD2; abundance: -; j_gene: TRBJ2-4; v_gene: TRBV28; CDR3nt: TGTGCCAGCTGCAGCGGGGGGAAAAACATTCAGTACTTC; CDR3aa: CASCSGGKNIQYF
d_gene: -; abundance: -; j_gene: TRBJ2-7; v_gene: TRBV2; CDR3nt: TGTGCCAGCAAGGTAGGCAGGGTCACCTACGAGCAGTACTTC; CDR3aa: CASKVGRVTYEQYF
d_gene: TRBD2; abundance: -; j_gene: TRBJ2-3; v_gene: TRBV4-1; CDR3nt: TGCGCCAGCAGCCACCCCTCGTCATCGGGTAGCGGGGAGCAAGATACGCAGTATTTT; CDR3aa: CASSHPSSSGSGEQDTQYF
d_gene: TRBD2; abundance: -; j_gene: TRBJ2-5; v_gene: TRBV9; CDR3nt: TGTGCCAGCAGCGTAGGGTCATTGGGGAGGGGCCAAGAGACCCAGTACTTC; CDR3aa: CASSVGSLGRGQETQYF
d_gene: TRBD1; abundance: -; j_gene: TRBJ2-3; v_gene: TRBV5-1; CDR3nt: TGCGCCAGCAGCTTGGGGAACAGGGGGTCCGATACGCAGTATTTT; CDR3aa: CASSLGNRGSDTQYF
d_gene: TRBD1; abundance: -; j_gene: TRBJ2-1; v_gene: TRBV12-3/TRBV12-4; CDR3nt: TGTGCCAGCAGATGGGACAGCTCGAATGAGCAGTTCTTC; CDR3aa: CASRWDSSNEQFF
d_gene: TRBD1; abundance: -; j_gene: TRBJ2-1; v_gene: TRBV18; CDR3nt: TGTGCCAGCTCACCTCAAACTATTGGACAGGAGGAGCAGTTCTTC; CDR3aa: CASSPQTIGQEEQFF
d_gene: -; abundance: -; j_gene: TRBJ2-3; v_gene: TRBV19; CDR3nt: TGTGCCAGTAGTAGGAACCAGCGCGGTACAGATACGCAGTATTTT; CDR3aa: CASSRNQRGTDTQYF
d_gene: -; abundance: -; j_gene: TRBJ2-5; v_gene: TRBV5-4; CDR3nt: TGTGCCAGCAGCACCAAAAACGGGGAGACCCAGTACTTC; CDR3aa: CASSTKNGETQYF
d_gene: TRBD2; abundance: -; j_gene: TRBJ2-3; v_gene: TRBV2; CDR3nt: TGTGCCAGCAGTGAAGCGCGGGTGACTAGCGGGAAAGGAGATACGCAGTATTTT; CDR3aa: CASSEARVTSGKGDTQYF
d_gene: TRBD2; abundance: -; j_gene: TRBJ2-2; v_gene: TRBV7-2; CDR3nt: TGTGCCAGCAGCTTATACCGGGGGACTAGCGTTGACGGGGAGCTGTTTTTT; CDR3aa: CASSLYRGTSVDGELFF
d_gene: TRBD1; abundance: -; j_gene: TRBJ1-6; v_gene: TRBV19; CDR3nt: TGTGCCAGTAGAGAGGACAGGACTAGCAATTCACCCCTCCACTTT; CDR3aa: CASREDRTSNSPLHF
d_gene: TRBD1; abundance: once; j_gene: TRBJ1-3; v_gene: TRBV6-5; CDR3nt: TGTGCCAGCGGGGACAGGGGAGAGGGAAACACCATATATTTT; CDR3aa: CASGDRGEGNTIYF
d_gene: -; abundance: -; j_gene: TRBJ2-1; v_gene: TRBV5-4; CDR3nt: TGTGCCAGCAGCCTCTCCGGTCGGGGTCCCAGGAATGAGCAGTTCTTC; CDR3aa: CASSLSGRGPRNEQFF
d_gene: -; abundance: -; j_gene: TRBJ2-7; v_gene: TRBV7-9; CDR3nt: TGTGCCAGCAGCCTAGGACTGGGCTACGAGCAGTACTTC; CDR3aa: CASSLGLGYEQYF
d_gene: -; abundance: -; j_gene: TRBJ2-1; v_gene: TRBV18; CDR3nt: TGTGCCAGCTCCTACCAGGTGGGGAGGAACAATGAGCAGTTCTTC; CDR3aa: CASSYQVGRNNEQFF
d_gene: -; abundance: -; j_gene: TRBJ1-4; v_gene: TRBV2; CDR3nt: TGTGCCAGCAGTGAGATACCCCAGCAGGGTGCCAATGAAAAACTGTTTTTT; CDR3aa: CASSEIPQQGANEKLFF
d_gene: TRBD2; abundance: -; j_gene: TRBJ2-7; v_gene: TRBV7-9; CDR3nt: TGTGCCAGCAGCTCCACTAGCGGGAGGATCTACGAGCAGTACTTC; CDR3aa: CASSSTSGRIYEQYF
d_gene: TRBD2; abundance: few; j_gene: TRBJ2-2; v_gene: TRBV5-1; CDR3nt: TGCGCCAGCAGCTTGGAGGTTAGCGGGGCTACGAACACCGGGGAGCTGTTTTTT; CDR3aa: CASSLEVSGATNTGELFF
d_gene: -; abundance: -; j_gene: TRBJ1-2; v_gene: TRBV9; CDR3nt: TGTGCCAGCGAGGAGAAAAATGGCTACACCTTC; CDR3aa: CASEEKNGYTF
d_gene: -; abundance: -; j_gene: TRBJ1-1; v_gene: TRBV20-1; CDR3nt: TGCAGTGCTAGAGATGCCCCTACAGCTTTCTTT; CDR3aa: CSARDAPTAFF
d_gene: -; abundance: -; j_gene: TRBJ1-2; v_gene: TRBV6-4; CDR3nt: TGTGCCAGCATTTGGACTTCTTTGGGTTCCGGCTACACCTTC; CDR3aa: CASIWTSLGSGYTF
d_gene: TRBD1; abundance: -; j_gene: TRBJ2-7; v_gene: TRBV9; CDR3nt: TGTGCCAGCAGCCCCGGGACAGGATCCTACGAGCAGTACTTC; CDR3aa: CASSPGTGSYEQYF
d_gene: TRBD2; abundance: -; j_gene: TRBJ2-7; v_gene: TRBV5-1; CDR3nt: TGCGCCAGCAGCTTGGCCCCTAGCGGGGGGGCCTACGAGCAGTACTTC; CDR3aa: CASSLAPSGGAYEQYF
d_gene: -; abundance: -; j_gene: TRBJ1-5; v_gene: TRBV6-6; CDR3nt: TGTGCCAGCAGTACAGGGAAGGATCAGCCCCAGCATTTT; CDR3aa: CASSTGKDQPQHF
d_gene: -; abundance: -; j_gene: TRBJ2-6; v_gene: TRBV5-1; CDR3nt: TGCGCCAGCAGCTTGGATGGAGGGGCGGGAGGGGCCAACGTCCTGACTTTC; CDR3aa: CASSLDGGAGGANVLTF
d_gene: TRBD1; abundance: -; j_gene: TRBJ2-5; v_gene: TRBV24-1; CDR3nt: TGTGCCACCAGCGACAAGCTAGGGGGCCCGGAGACCCAGTACTTC; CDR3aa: CATSDKLGGPETQYF
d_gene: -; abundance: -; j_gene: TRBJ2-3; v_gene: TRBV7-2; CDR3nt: TGTGCCAGCAGCTTAGCCGCCAGAGGAGATACGCAGTATTTT; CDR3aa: CASSLAARGDTQYF
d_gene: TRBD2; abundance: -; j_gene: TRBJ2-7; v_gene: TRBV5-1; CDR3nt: TGCGCCAGCAGCTTGCGTCGGGAGGGGTACGAGCAGTACTTC; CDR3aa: CASSLRREGYEQYF
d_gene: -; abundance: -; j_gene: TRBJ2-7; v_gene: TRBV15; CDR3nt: TGTGCCACCAGCAGAGATATCACAGATTTTACCTACGAGCAGTACTTC; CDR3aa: CATSRDITDFTYEQYF
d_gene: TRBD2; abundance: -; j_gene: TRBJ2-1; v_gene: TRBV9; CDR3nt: TGTGCCAGCAGCGTAGTTGCTAGCGGGGGGGCCGGTGAGCAGTTCTTC; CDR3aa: CASSVVASGGAGEQFF
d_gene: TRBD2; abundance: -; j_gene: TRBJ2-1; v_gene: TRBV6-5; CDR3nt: TGTGCCAGCAGTTACCTCCGGACTAGCGGATCGCGGGAGCAGTTCTTC; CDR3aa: CASSYLRTSGSREQFF
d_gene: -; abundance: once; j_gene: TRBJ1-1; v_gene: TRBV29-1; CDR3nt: TGCAGCTGCGCCAAGGGGCAGGGGAACACTGAAGCTTTCTTT; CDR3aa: CSCAKGQGNTEAFF
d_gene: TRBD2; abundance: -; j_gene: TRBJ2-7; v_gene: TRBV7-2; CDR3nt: TGTGCCAGCAGCCCGAGGTTTGGGACTAGCAACGAGCAGTACTTC; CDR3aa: CASSPRFGTSNEQYF
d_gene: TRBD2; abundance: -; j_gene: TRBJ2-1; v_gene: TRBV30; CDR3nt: TGTGCCTGGAGTGGGAGGACTAGCGGGAGGGCCGTCCGGGAGCAGTTCTTC; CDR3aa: CAWSGRTSGRAVREQFF
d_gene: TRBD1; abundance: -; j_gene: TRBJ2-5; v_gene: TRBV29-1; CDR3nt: TGCAGCGCCGGGCGGACAGGGGGAAAGAGAGAGACCCAGTACTTC; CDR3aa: CSAGRTGGKRETQYF
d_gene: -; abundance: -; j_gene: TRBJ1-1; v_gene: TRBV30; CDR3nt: TGTGCCTGGAGCCCCCCCGACAGGCGCCACACTGAAGCTTTCTTT; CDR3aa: CAWSPPDRRHTEAFF
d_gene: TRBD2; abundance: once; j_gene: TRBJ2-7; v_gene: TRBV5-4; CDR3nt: TGTGCCAGCAGCTATAGCGGGCGGATATACGAGCAGTACTTC; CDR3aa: CASSYSGRIYEQYF
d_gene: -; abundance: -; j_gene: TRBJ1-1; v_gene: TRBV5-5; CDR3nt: TGTGCCAGCAGCTTGGCCCGGAACACTGAAGCTTTCTTT; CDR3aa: CASSLARNTEAFF
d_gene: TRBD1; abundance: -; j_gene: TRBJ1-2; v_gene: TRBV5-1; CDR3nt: TGCGCCAGCAGCTCAGGGACAGGGGTGTTGAACTATGGCTACACCTTC; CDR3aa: CASSSGTGVLNYGYTF
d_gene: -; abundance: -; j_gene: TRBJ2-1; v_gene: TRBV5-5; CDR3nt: TGTGCCAGCAGCTCATTGGGGGGTGAGCAGTTCTTC; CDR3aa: CASSSLGGEQFF
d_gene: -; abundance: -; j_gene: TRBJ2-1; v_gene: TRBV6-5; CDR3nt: TGTGCCAGCGGAACCGCAGGTGGGGAGCAGTTCTTC; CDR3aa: CASGTAGGEQFF
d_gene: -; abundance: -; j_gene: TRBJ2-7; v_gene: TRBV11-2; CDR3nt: TGTGCCAGCAGCTTGACTAGTTTGTTTTCCTACGAGCAGTACTTC; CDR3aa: CASSLTSLFSYEQYF
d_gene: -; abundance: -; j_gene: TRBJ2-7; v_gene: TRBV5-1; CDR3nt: TGCGCCAGCAGCATAGACTACGAGCAGTACTTC; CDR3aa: CASSIDYEQYF
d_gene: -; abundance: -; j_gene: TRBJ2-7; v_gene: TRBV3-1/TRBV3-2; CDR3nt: TGTGCCAGCAGCCAAGCGGCGGGGAGCTCCTACGAGCAGTACTTC; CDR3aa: CASSQAAGSSYEQYF
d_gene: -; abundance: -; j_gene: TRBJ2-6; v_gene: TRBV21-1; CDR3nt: TGTGCCAGCAGGAATGGACAGGGGGCGGGGATATCTGGGGCCAACGTCCTGACTTTC; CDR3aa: CASRNGQGAGISGANVLTF
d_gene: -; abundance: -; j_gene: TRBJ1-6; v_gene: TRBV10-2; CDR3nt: TGCGCCAGCAGTGTTCCGGGGTCGAGTTCACCCCTCCACTTT; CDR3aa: CASSVPGSSSPLHF
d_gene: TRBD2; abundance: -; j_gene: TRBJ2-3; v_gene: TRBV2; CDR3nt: TGTGCCAGCACTCCCCGGGGACTAGCGGGGGAAGCGCTTTCATTT; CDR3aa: CASTPRGLAGEALSF
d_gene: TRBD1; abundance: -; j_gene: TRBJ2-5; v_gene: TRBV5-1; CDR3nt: TGCGCCAGCAGCTTCACCACTTCCGGGACAGGGGCCCAAGAGACCCAGTACTTC; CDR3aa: CASSFTTSGTGAQETQYF
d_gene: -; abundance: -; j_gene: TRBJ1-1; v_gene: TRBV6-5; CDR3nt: TGTGCCAGCAGTTACCGGGGGTCGAACACTGAAGCTTTCTTT; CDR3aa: CASSYRGSNTEAFF
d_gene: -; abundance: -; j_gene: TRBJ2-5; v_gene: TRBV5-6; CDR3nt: TGTGCCAGCAGCACCTTCCAGGGGCGTTGGGCGGAGACCCAGTACTTC; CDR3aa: CASSTFQGRWAETQYF
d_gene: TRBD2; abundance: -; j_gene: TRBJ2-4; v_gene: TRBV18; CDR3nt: TGTGCCAGCTCACCACGGGGGCTAGCGGGGCCCAAAAACATTCAGTACTTC; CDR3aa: CASSPRGLAGPKNIQYF
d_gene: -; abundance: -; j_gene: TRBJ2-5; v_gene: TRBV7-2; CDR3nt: TGTGCCAGCAGCCCTACCCGACAGAACCAAGAGACCCAGTACTTC; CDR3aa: CASSPTRQNQETQYF